This TCR beta chain was recovered during a study of cytotoxic CD8 clonotypes in ibrutinib-treated CLL listed by TCRdb under 2021. Concerning the study at large: The cohort was composed of 11 relapsed/refractory and fewer than 16 treatment-naive patients; IGHV unmutated status was identified in around 17 patients. On average, each sample had roughly 260,000 productive templates and tens of thousands of productive rearrangements. Partial responses were observed in about 25 patients and complete responses in 2; after a median follow-up of roughly 62 months, remission was maintained in 14 patients and progression was observed in approximately 12. Samples at response were collected after a median of about 12 months of treatment, with a range of about 6 to 36 months. Longitudinal samples were available for about 30% of the 86 trial participants. Cryopreserved peripheral blood mononuclear cells were obtained before treatment, at response, and at either sustained remission or disease progression.

On a MiSeq, deep resolution sequencing aimed for a depth between 1 in 1 million and 1 in 200,000 T cells, with each clonotype covered approximately 10x on average. The immunoSEQ hsTCRB Kit was used to generate the TCR beta libraries. The study's own analysis went as follows. The data were analyzed with ImmunoSEQ Analyzer and ImmunoSEQ Data Assistant, and V, D and J gene assignments followed IMGT definitions. Clonality was computed as one minus normalized Shannon entropy of productive rearrangement frequencies, ranging from 0 to 1. Public clonotype analysis was restricted to overrepresented clonotypes comprising at least 0.05% of each patient's repertoire. Thirteen age-matched healthy donor repertoires from immuneACCESS were used as controls for clonality. TCRdb holds this immuneACCESS table with in-frame rearrangements only. Some clones are missing; in checked studies, unresolved V genes explain under half, and the rest has no known cause. V, J and clone size are those of that table, while D and trimming were read from the DNA. The sample table lists 300,000 to 350,000 clones, 80% of them with a count of one. The ten largest make up 6.5% to 8.5% of the sample.

What the study reported, not specific to this receptor: Sampling times were not matched between patients in sustained remission and patients whose disease was progressing, and lymph node repertoires were not examined. Clonality increased at ibrutinib response, stayed stable in sustained remission, and fell back toward baseline at progression. Baseline clonality exceeded that of age-matched healthy donors and correlated strongly with circulating CD8+ T-cell counts. Public clonotypes were rare and either contracted or stayed stable during treatment, and the rise in clonality at ibrutinib response reflected the expansion of private clonotypes.

From the cysteine up to the phenylalanine, the CDR3 has a length of 14 residues. Solely the CDR3 DNA is kept, with 42 bases framed from the first base. For TCR beta library preparation, around 1.9 micrograms of genomic DNA were extracted from the cryopreserved PBMCs. Longitudinal blood samples from CLL patients receiving ibrutinib monotherapy were subjected to high-throughput TCR beta sequencing. The patients took part in an open-label, single-center phase 2 trial of ibrutinib monotherapy. Comments on this clone: The specificity of this receptor is unknown. Base-call qualities are not available, and no considerably larger clone is one nucleotide away.

Here the chain combines TRBV21-1 and TRBJ2-7. TRBV21-1 is a pseudogene. The specimen comprised PBMCs, sampled before ibrutinib treatment. The TCR comes from a human donor with chronic lymphocytic leukemia. The nucleotide sequence is TGTGCCAGCAGCAAAGTACGGACCCCCTGCGAGCAGTACTTC. It translates to CASSKVRTPCEQYF.